This TCR beta chain was identified in a study of technical replicates of blood from several donors (dated by TCRdb to the late 2010s). For this clone: Its antigen is currently not known. No much larger clone is present one base from it, and per-base qualities are unavailable.

CDR1 MDHEN and CDR2 SYDVKM were looked up in the germline V gene. CDR3 length: 17 amino acids, cysteine to phenylalanine. The only DNA kept is the CDR3, 51 bases in frame from the first base. Trimming takes 6 bases from V and 6 bases from J, and the germline ends sit 23 bases apart. Library preparation employed the immunoSEQ multiplex PCR assay. TCRdb took over this immuneACCESS table, retaining in-frame rearrangements with V and J assigned. Such tables are incomplete; in checked studies, under half of the missing clones stem from an unresolved V gene, and the remainder is unexplained. The sample table holds about 93,000 clones, of which nearly 97% were seen once. Approximately 0.26% of the sample is in the top ten clones.

The clonotype comes from a human donor in good health. Sequenced material: T cells isolated from PBMCs. The V and J genes are TRBV28 and TRBJ2-2; 6 matching bases give a weak D call of TRBD2. The CDR3 reads CASSSPLEWRAPGELFF. The DNA sequence is as follows: TGTGCCAGCAGCTCCCCCCTCGAATGGAGGGCCCCCGGGGAGCTGTTTTTT.